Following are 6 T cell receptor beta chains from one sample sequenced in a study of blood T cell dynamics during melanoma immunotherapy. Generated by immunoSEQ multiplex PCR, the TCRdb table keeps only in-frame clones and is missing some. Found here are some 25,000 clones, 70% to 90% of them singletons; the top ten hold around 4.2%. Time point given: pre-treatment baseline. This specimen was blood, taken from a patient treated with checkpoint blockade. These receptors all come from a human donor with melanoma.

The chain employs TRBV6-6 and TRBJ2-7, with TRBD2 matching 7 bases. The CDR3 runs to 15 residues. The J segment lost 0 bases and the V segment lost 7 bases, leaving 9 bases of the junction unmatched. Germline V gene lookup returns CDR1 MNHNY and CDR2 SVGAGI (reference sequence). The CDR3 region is CASTVAGPSSYEQYF. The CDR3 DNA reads TGTGCCAGCACTGTAGCGGGTCCGAGCTCCTACGAGCAGTACTTC.

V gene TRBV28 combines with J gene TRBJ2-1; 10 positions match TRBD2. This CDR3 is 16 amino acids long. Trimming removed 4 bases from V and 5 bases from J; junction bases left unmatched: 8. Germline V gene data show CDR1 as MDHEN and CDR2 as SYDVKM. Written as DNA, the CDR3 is TGTGCCAGCAGTTCACAGCGGGAGGGCCTTAACAATGAGCAGTTCTTC. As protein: CASSSQREGLNNEQFF.

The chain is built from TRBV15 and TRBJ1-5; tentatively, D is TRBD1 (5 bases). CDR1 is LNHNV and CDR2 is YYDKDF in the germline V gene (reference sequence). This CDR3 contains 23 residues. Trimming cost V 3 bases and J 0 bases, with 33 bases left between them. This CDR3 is CATSRDKIGHKIRSSNSNQPQHF. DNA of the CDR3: TGTGCCACCAGCAGGGACAAAATCGGACATAAGATCCGGTCCTCAAATAGCAATCAGCCCCAGCATTTT.

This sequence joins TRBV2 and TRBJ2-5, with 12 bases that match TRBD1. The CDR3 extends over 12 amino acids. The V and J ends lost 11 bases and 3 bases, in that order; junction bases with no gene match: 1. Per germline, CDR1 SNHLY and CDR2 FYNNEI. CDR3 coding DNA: TGTGCCGGGACAGGGGGCGAAGAGACCCAGTACTTC. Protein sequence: CAGTGGEETQYF.

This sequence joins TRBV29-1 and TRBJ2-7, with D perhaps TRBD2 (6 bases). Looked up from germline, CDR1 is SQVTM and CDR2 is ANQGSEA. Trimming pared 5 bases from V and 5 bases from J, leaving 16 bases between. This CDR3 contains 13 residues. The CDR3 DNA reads TGCAGCGTTCCAGGAGGGAGAGGCGACGAGCAGTACTTC. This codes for CSVPGGRGDEQYF.

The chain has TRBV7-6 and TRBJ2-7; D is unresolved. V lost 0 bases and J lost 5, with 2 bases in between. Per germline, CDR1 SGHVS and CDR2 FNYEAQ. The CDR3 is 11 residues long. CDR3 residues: CASSLANEQYF. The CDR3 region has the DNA TGTGCCAGCAGCTTAGCTAACGAGCAGTACTTC.